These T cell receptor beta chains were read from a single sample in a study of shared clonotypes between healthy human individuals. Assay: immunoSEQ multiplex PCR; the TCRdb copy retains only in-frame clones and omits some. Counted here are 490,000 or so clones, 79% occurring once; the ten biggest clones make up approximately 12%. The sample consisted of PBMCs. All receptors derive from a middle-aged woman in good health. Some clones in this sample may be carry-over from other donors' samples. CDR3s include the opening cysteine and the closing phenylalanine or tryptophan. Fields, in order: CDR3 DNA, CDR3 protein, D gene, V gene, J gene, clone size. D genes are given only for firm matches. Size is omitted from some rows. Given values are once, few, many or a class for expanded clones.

TGTGCCAGCAGCGTCGGAGATACGCAGTATTTT,CASSVGDTQYF,.,TRBV7-9,TRBJ2-3,once
TGTGCCAGCAGCCAAGATCAGCGGGAGGCCCATGAGCAGTTCTTC,CASSQDQREAHEQFF,TRBD2,TRBV14,TRBJ2-1,medium-sized
TGCGCCAGCAGCTCCCTAGCGTTAGGGGAGCTGTTTTTT,CASSSLALGELFF,.,TRBV5-1,TRBJ2-2,many
TGTGCCAGCAGCCGGATCGCAGGCACAGATACGCAGTATTTT,CASSRIAGTDTQYF,.,TRBV7-6,TRBJ2-3,.
TGTGCCAGCAGCCAAGTCAGAGGAGGGACTGGAAACACCATATATTTT,CASSQVRGGTGNTIYF,.,TRBV4-2,TRBJ1-3,.
TGTGCCAGCAGTCGCGCAGCACCTGGGGCCAACGTCCTGACTTTC,CASSRAAPGANVLTF,.,TRBV28,TRBJ2-6,.
TGCGCCAGCATAATCCTCGACAGCTACAATGAGCAGTTCTTC,CASIILDSYNEQFF,.,TRBV5-1,TRBJ2-1,.
TGTGCCAGCAGTTCCCCGGGACTAGCGGGAGGGCGCGAGCAGTACTTC,CASSSPGLAGGREQYF,TRBD2,TRBV28,TRBJ2-7,.
TGTGCCAGCATCGGGTCGGGGGCCGGAAACACCATATATTTT,CASIGSGAGNTIYF,.,TRBV27,TRBJ1-3,.
TGTGCCAGCAGCAAATGGACCGACGCAGAGACCCAGTACTTC,CASSKWTDAETQYF,.,TRBV27,TRBJ2-5,.
TGCGCCAGCAGCTACGGACTAGCCGCCTACGAGCAGTACTTC,CASSYGLAAYEQYF,TRBD2,TRBV5-1,TRBJ2-7,.
TGTGCCATCAGTGAAACAGGATACACTGAAGCTTTCTTT,CAISETGYTEAFF,.,TRBV10-3,TRBJ1-1,.
TGTGCCAGCAGCCAAGAGAGGGGGTCCACAGATACGCAGTATTTT,CASSQERGSTDTQYF,.,TRBV4-2,TRBJ2-3,.
TGTGCCAGCAGTTTCCAGGGTCTTGTCAATCAGCCCCAGCATTTT,CASSFQGLVNQPQHF,.,TRBV7-2,TRBJ1-5,.
TGCGCCAGCAGCCAGGACATCAAGTACGAGCAGTACTTC,CASSQDIKYEQYF,.,TRBV4-3,TRBJ2-7,.
TGTGCCAGCAGTTTATCTTCCCCGAGGGTAGCGGGAGGGCCCGGCACCGGGGAGCTGTTTTTT,CASSLSSPRVAGGPGTGELFF,TRBD2,TRBV27,TRBJ2-2,.
TGTGCCAGCAGCTCATTAGCGGGAGGGGGAACAGATACGCAGTATTTT,CASSSLAGGGTDTQYF,TRBD2,TRBV7-2,TRBJ2-3,.
TGTGCCAGCAGCCCTAAAGCCTTTTGGGGACTAGAATTGGGAAATGAGCAGTTCTTC,CASSPKAFWGLELGNEQFF,TRBD2,TRBV11-2,TRBJ2-1,once
TGTGCCAGCAGCTTGGGAGGGGTTGAAGCTTTCTTT,CASSLGGVEAFF,.,TRBV5-5,TRBJ1-1,once
TGTGCCAGCAGCGTAGGCCGGGGCTACAATGAGCAGTTCTTC,CASSVGRGYNEQFF,.,TRBV9,TRBJ2-1,.
TGCGCCAGCAGCCCCGGCGAGCGTAACTATGGCTACACCTTC,CASSPGERNYGYTF,.,TRBV5-1,TRBJ1-2,few
TGTGCCAGCAGTTTTCACACTAGCGGGAAATCCTACGAGCAGTACTTC,CASSFHTSGKSYEQYF,TRBD2,TRBV28,TRBJ2-7,few